The sequence of this TCR beta chain was determined in a study of neurological immune-mediated disorders. Notes on the study in general: HTLV-1-associated myelopathy displayed the greatest TCR clonal expansion, and multiple sclerosis exhibited the smallest, lower than that of healthy controls.

Time point denoted: technical triplicate 2. Unsorted libraries used 2 million PBMCs kept at -80 degrees C. The trim removed 5 bases at V and 2 bases at J, leaving 5 bases unmatched. Per the germline V gene, CDR1 is SGHAT and CDR2 is FQDESV (reference sequence). The length of the CDR3 is 15 residues. This clonotype was recorded many times. Its antigen is as yet unknown. Via MiXCR, TCRdb re-called the 5' RACE reads, giving one row per CDR3 protein. The profile covers about 59,000 distinct CDR3 sequences, with 24% appearing a single time and about 4.5% taken by the ten largest. The sample consisted of PBMCs. This chain links TRBV11-1 with TRBJ2-1; the match to TRBD1 covers 8 bases. The sequence was obtained from a man in his sixties with HTLV-1-associated myelopathy (HAM/TSP). CDR3 residues: CASSPDRGTYNEQFF. In DNA form, the CDR3 reads TGTGCCAGCAGCCCTGACAGGGGAACCTACAATGAGCAGTTCTTC.